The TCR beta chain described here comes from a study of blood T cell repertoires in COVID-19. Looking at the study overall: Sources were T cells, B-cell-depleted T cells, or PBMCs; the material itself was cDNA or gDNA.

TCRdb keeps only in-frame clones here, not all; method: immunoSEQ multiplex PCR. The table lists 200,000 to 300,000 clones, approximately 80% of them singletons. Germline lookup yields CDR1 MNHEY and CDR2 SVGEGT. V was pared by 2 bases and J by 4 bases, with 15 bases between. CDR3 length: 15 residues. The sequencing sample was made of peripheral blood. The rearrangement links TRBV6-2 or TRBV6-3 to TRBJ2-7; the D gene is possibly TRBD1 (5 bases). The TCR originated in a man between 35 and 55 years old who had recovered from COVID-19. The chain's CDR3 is CASSYGLGQGYEQYF. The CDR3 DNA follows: TGTGCCAGCAGTTACGGCTTGGGCCAGGGTTACGAGCAGTACTTC.